This entry lists 27 T cell receptor beta chains sequenced from one sample in a study of CD8+ T cells in alopecia areata. Investigators isolated RNA and reverse transcribed it into cDNA to act as the sequencing template. Measured with immunoSEQ multiplex PCR; TCRdb has only the in-frame clones, and not every one. The table shows 150,000 to 200,000 clones, with around three fifths occurring only once. Sample treatment: oral pan-JAK inhibitor, 5-10 mg twice daily. This specimen was CD4+ T cells sorted from blood, taken at week 24, from a patient treated with tofacitinib. These receptor sequences come from a human donor with alopecia areata.

The chain couples TRBV30 to TRBJ1-3; D is undetermined. Trimming took off 0 bases at V and 0 bases at J, with 6 bases between the two ends. This CDR3 is 14 amino acids long. CDR1 and CDR2 from the germline V gene are GTSNPN and SVGIG (reference sequence). CDR3 in amino acids: CAWSVSHSGNTIYF. The DNA of the CDR3 is TGTGCCTGGAGTGTTTCTCACTCTGGAAACACCATATATTTT.

Within the sample, this clone is medium-sized. CDR3 DNA: TGTGCCAGCAGCTTACCGAAGGAAGGCCGTCCGGCTGAAGCTTTCTTT. This encodes CASSLPKEGRPAEAFF. The chain joins TRBV7-9 to TRBJ1-1, with no clear D. This CDR3 is built from 16 residues. Germline V CDR1 and CDR2: SEHNR, FQNEAQ (reference sequence). The ends were cut back, 2 bases at V and 6 bases at J, with 19 bases in the middle.

The chain recombines TRBV5-1 with TRBJ2-3; D possibly corresponds to TRBD1 (6 bases). CDR1 and CDR2 (germline): SGHRS, YFSETQ. CDR3 size: 14 residues. The V gene lost 3 bases and the J gene lost 1 base, with 9 bases spanning the gap. The DNA of the CDR3 is TGCGCCAGCAGCTCTGGACAGCGCACAGATACGCAGTATTTT. Its translation: CASSSGQRTDTQYF.

V and J are TRBV11-2 and TRBJ2-3; D remains unclear. CDR1 and CDR2 (germline): SGHAT, FQNNGV. The CDR3 contains 13 residues. V lost 1 base to trimming and J lost 2 bases, with 4 bases between them. CDR3 region: CASSLAPTDTQYF. As DNA, the CDR3 is TGTGCCAGCAGCTTAGCTCCCACAGATACGCAGTATTTT.

This chain connects TRBV4-2 to TRBJ2-3; TRBD2 matches 9 bases. With 0 bases clipped from V and 2 bases from J, the junction kept 9 bases outside the gene matches. Germline V CDR1 and CDR2: LGHNA, YNFKEQ. The CDR3 has 18 amino acids. The CDR3 region is CASSQEARASGATDTQYF. The CDR3 DNA is TGTGCCAGCAGCCAAGAGGCTAGAGCTAGCGGGGCCACAGATACGCAGTATTTT.

The V and J genes are TRBV7-9 and TRBJ1-1; tentative D call: TRBD1 (5 bases). The CDR3 loop spans 13 amino acids. V lost 0 bases and J lost 6, with 8 bases in between. Germline V gives CDR1 SEHNR, CDR2 FQNEAQ (reference sequence). This CDR3 reads CASSLATGPEAFF. CDR3 nucleotides: TGTGCCAGCAGCTTAGCTACGGGGCCTGAAGCTTTCTTT.

The chain is built from TRBV2 and TRBJ1-2; 7 nucleotides line up with TRBD1. V lost 7 bases and J lost 7; bases outside the gene matches: 9. The CDR3 is made up of 13 amino acids. Germline V lookup: CDR1 SNHLY, CDR2 FYNNEI. CDR3 coding DNA: TGTGCCAGCACTCTCAGGGGGGTAGGTGGCTACACCTTC. Its protein product is CASTLRGVGGYTF.

The chain employs TRBV7-2 and TRBJ2-7; 10 bases map to TRBD2. The V and J ends lost 4 bases and 2 bases, in that order; junction bases with no gene match: 5. The CDR3 is 15 amino acids. CDR1 SGHTA and CDR2 FQGNSA come from the germline V gene. The CDR3 reads CASSSQRGGAYEQYF. CDR3 sequence (DNA): TGTGCCAGCAGCTCCCAGCGGGGGGGTGCCTACGAGCAGTACTTC. The whole variable domain, remainder taken from reference TRBV7-2 and TRBJ2-7, is GAGVSQSPSNKVTEKGKDVELRCDPISGHTALYWYRQSLGQGLEFLIYFQGNSAPDKSGLPSDRFSAERTGGSVSTLTIQRTQQEDSAVYLCASSSQRGGAYEQYFGPGTRLTVT.

The chain links TRBV5-1 to TRBJ2-7, with a tentative D call TRBD2 (5 bases). The CDR3 spans 13 residues. The germline V gene encodes CDR1 SGHRS and CDR2 YFSETQ. V lost 5 bases, J lost 2 bases, and 11 bases lay in between. The CDR3, as DNA: TGCGCCAGCAGAGAGGGAATCACCTACGAGCAGTACTTC. Protein sequence: CASREGITYEQYF. Complete variable domain (other parts from reference TRBV5-1 and TRBJ2-7): KAGVTQTPRYLIKTRGQQVTLSCSPISGHRSVSWYQQTPGQGLQFLFEYFSETQRNKGNFPGRFSGRQFSNSRSEMNVSTLELGDSALYLCASREGITYEQYFGPGTRLTVT.

V usage is TRBV30 and J usage is TRBJ2-7; D perhaps matches TRBD1 (5 bases). CDR1 and CDR2 from the germline V gene are GTSNPN and SVGIG (reference sequence). The CDR3 runs 14 residues. The V gene lost 1 base and the J gene lost 7 bases, with 17 bases spanning the gap. The CDR3 coding sequence is TGTGCCTGGAGTGGACAGAACTTCGAAAAAGAGCAGTACTTC. It codes for CAWSGQNFEKEQYF. The whole variable domain, remainder taken from reference TRBV30 and TRBJ2-7, is SQTIHQWPATLVQPVGSPLSLECTVEGTSNPNLYWYRQAAGRGLQLLFYSVGIGQISSEVPQNLSASRPQDRQFILSSKKLLLSDSGFYLCAWSGQNFEKEQYFGPGTRLTVT.

V usage is TRBV29-1 and J usage is TRBJ1-4; 8 bases align to TRBD1. The CDR3 has 17 residues. Trimming at V came to 6 bases and at J to 0 bases, leaving 12 bases not matched to a gene. Germline V lookup: CDR1 SQVTM, CDR2 ANQGSEA. DNA of the CDR3: TGCAGCGTATCCCCAGGGGGCTCCTCTGCAACTAATGAAAAACTGTTTTTT. Protein: CSVSPGGSSATNEKLFF.

With regard to this clone: Other DNA sequences within the sample encode an identical CDR3. The genes are TRBV11-2 and TRBJ1-5; D gene unclear. CDR1 and CDR2 (germline): SGHAT, FQNNGV. The V end lost 1 base, the J end lost 2 bases, and 9 bases lay between the germline ends. This CDR3 has 15 amino acids. CDR3 protein: CASSLVEGGNQPQHF. As DNA, the CDR3 is TGTGCCAGCAGCTTAGTGGAAGGAGGCAATCAGCCCCAGCATTTT.

This clone has just a few counts. This chain's CDR3 is CASSLGRTGYRRVETQYF. CDR3 coding DNA: TGCGCCAGCAGCTTGGGGCGGACAGGGTATCGCCGGGTCGAGACCCAGTACTTC. This sequence joins TRBV5-1 and TRBJ2-5, with 8 bases lining up with TRBD1. The CDR3 extends over 18 amino acids. V lost 0 bases, J lost 5 bases, and 15 bases stayed unmatched. Germline V lookup: CDR1 SGHRS, CDR2 YFSETQ.

V gene TRBV29-1 combines with J gene TRBJ1-1, with D uncertain. This CDR3 contains 11 residues. The V end lost 4 bases, the J end lost 4 bases, and 7 bases lay between the germline ends. CDR1 and CDR2 from the germline V gene are SQVTM and ANQGSEA. The CDR3 DNA sequence: TGCAGCGTTGGGAAGGGCACTGAAGCTTTCTTT. It specifies CSVGKGTEAFF.

V and J are TRBV29-1 and TRBJ2-2; D not certain. Germline assignment: CDR1 SQVTM and CDR2 ANQGSEA. The ends were cut back, 4 bases at V and 6 bases at J, with 12 bases in the middle. The CDR3 runs 13 residues. The CDR3: CSVGWGSAGELFF. The CDR3 DNA reads TGCAGCGTTGGCTGGGGATCCGCCGGGGAGCTGTTTTTT.

This clone has just a few counts. The J gene is TRBJ1-3, the V gene TRBV7-2; D uncertain. Trimming stripped 0 bases from V and 0 bases from J, with 9 bases between. The CDR3 covers 16 residues. Looked up from germline, CDR1 is SGHTA and CDR2 is FQGNSA. In nucleotides, the CDR3 is TGTGCCAGCAGCTTAGCTGCCGGCAGCTCTGGAAACACCATATATTTT. This sequence encodes CASSLAAGSSGNTIYF.

The J gene is TRBJ2-7, the V gene TRBV13; D gene ambiguous. CDR1 is PRHDT, CDR2 FYEKMQ, per germline (reference sequence). The CDR3 has 11 residues. The V gene lost 1 base and the J gene lost 3 bases, with 1 base spanning the gap. The chain's CDR3 is CASSLDYEQYF. The CDR3 nucleotides read TGTGCCAGCAGCTTAGACTACGAGCAGTACTTC. The whole variable domain, remainder taken from reference TRBV13 and TRBJ2-7, is AAGVIQSPRHLIKEKRETATLKCYPIPRHDTVYWYQQGPGQDPQFLISFYEKMQSDKGSIPDRFSAQQFSDYHSELNMSSLELGDSALYFCASSLDYEQYFGPGTRLTVT.

This sequence joins TRBV7-2 and TRBJ1-1; no definite D call. Germline V gives CDR1 SGHTA, CDR2 FQGNSA. This CDR3 has 14 amino acids. Trimming took 2 bases from V and 5 from J, leaving 12 bases between them. The CDR3 loop is CASSLRRSGTEAFF. CDR3 DNA: TGTGCCAGCAGCTTACGGAGATCGGGAACTGAAGCTTTCTTT.

The chain has TRBV9 and TRBJ1-2; D is undetermined. Germline loops: CDR1 SGDLS, CDR2 YYNGEE. With 4 bases removed from V and 0 bases from J, the gap between germline ends came to 13 bases. This CDR3 is built from 15 residues. Here the CDR3 reads CASSTSWAPNYGYTF. The CDR3 DNA reads as TGTGCCAGCAGCACCAGTTGGGCCCCTAACTATGGCTACACCTTC.

This clone was detected only a few times. Distinct nucleotide sequences in the sample also encode this CDR3. This chain connects TRBV7-8 to TRBJ2-7, with 10 bases aligning to TRBD2. The CDR3 contains 16 residues. Trimming cost V 2 bases and J 2 bases; bases outside gene matches: 6. Germline loops: CDR1 SGHVS, CDR2 FQNEAQ. CDR3 sequence (DNA): TGTGCCAGCAGCTTATCGGCTAGCGGGGGCACCTACGAGCAGTACTTC. Protein sequence: CASSLSASGGTYEQYF.

The chain links TRBV7-2 to TRBJ1-1, with 8 bases lining up with TRBD1. J gave up 10 bases and V 2 bases, and 6 bases lay outside the gene matches. CDR3 length equals 13 residues. Germline V lookup: CDR1 SGHTA, CDR2 FQGNSA. The chain's CDR3 is CASSLSRGRVAFF. The CDR3 DNA is TGTGCCAGCAGCTTATCCAGGGGGCGCGTAGCTTTCTTT.

The chain carries TRBV20-1 and TRBJ2-7; no firm D call. The V gene lost 8 bases and the J gene lost 4 bases, with 3 bases spanning the gap. Germline CDR1 DFQATT, CDR2 SNEGSKA (reference sequence). The CDR3 runs 8 residues. CDR3 sequence reads: CSRYEQYF. DNA of the CDR3: TGCAGTCGATACGAGCAGTACTTC.

The chain carries TRBV30 and TRBJ2-1; D might be TRBD2 (6 bases). This CDR3 contains 12 residues. V dropped 2 bases and J dropped 9 bases, with 11 bases sitting between them. CDR1 is GTSNPN, CDR2 SVGIG, per germline (reference sequence). The CDR3 loop reads CAWSPDYFEQFF. The CDR3 nucleotides read TGTGCCTGGAGTCCGGACTATTTTGAGCAGTTCTTC.

This clone was picked up a small number of times. In nucleotides, the CDR3 is TGCAGCGTTGATGGGCTCAGCACAGATACGCAGTATTTT. It is translated as CSVDGLSTDTQYF. The chain joins TRBV29-1 to TRBJ2-3; D is unclear. Trimming shortened V by 3 bases and J by 0 bases, and 7 bases separated the two germline ends. This CDR3 comprises 13 residues. From germline, CDR1 is SQVTM and CDR2 ANQGSEA.

This clone was observed a handful of times. This rearrangement joins TRBV29-1 to TRBJ2-1, with D possibly being TRBD1 or TRBD2 (6 bases each). The CDR3 length is 13 residues. Trimming removed 4 bases at V and 8 bases at J, with 15 bases between. The V gene's germline CDR1 is SQVTM and CDR2 ANQGSEA. This CDR3 is CSVVRGAVDEQFF. The CDR3 DNA reads TGCAGCGTTGTGAGGGGGGCCGTAGATGAGCAGTTCTTC.

The chain is built from TRBV29-1 and TRBJ1-5; 8 bases map to TRBD1. With V trimmed by 4 bases and J by 9 bases, 5 bases remained unmatched. From germline, CDR1 is SQVTM and CDR2 ANQGSEA. The CDR3 length is 12 residues. The CDR3: CSVGGQGVPQHF. The DNA of the CDR3 is TGCAGCGTTGGAGGACAGGGAGTGCCCCAGCATTTT.

The chain carries TRBV10-2 and TRBJ2-7; 8 positions match TRBD2. The CDR3 is 13 amino acids. After removal of 7 bases from V and 0 bases from J, the junction contained 2 bases not matched to a gene. Germline values: CDR1 WSHSY, CDR2 SAAADI. The CDR3 reads CASISGSSYEQYF. CDR3 in DNA: TGCGCCAGCATCAGCGGGAGCTCCTACGAGCAGTACTTC.